The 15 T cell receptor beta chains below were found in one sample sequenced in a study of blood T cell repertoires in COVID-19. The data were produced by immunoSEQ multiplex PCR, yet TCRdb's version contains in-frame clones alone and is incomplete. Of fewer than 300,000 clones listed, roughly 85% are singletons. The sequencing sample was made of peripheral blood. These receptors came from a human donor in a cohort sampled during active COVID-19.

The chain couples TRBV5-1 to TRBJ2-5; TRBD2 aligns across 9 bases. The CDR3 is 16 amino acids. Per the germline V gene, CDR1 is SGHRS and CDR2 is YFSETQ. Trimming at V came to 1 base and at J to 6 bases, leaving 10 bases not matched to a gene. The CDR3 region is CASSLRGSGSRKTQYF. The DNA for the CDR3 is TGCGCCAGCAGCTTGAGGGGTAGCGGGAGCAGGAAGACCCAGTACTTC.

V and J are TRBV28 and TRBJ2-3, with TRBD1 matching over 11 bases. Germline V CDR1 and CDR2: MDHEN, SYDVKM. The CDR3 covers 16 residues. V shed 3 bases, J shed 7 bases, and the junction held 9 bases outside the gene matches. The CDR3 nucleotides read TGTGCCAGCAGTTTTTACGGACAGGGGGCGCGGAATACGCAGTATTTT. It translates to CASSFYGQGARNTQYF.

The chain is built from TRBV15 and TRBJ2-1; D ambiguous. The germline CDR1 and CDR2 sequences are LNHNV and YYDKDF (reference sequence). Trimming removed 0 bases from V and 8 bases from J, with 8 bases in between. The CDR3 spans 13 residues. CDR3 DNA sequence: TGTGCCACCAGCAGAGAGATAGCAGATGAGCAGTTCTTC. It specifies CATSREIADEQFF. Full variable domain (remainder filled in from reference TRBV15 and TRBJ2-1): DAMVIQNPRYQVTQFGKPVTLSCSQTLNHNVMYWYQQKSSQAPKLLFHYYDKDFNNEADTPDNFQSRRPNTSFCFLDIRSPGLGDTAMYLCATSREIADEQFFGPGTRLTVL.

This chain connects TRBV7-9 to TRBJ2-7, with no clear D. Germline V gene sequence: CDR1 SEHNR, CDR2 FQNEAQ (reference sequence). The V end lost 7 bases, the J end lost 5 bases, and 9 bases lay between the germline ends. The CDR3 length is 11 residues. CDR3 sequence: CASTNINEQYF. The CDR3 nucleotides are TGTGCCAGCACCAATATAAACGAGCAGTACTTC. Filled out from reference TRBV7-9 and TRBJ2-7, the complete variable domain reads DTGVSQNPRHKITKRGQNVTFRCDPISEHNRLYWYRQTLGQGPEFLTYFQNEAQLEKSRLLSDRFSAERPKGSFSTLEIQRTEQGDSAMYLCASTNINEQYFGPGTRLTVT.

The rearrangement uses TRBV24-1 and TRBJ2-1; a possible D gene is TRBD2 (5 bases). CDR1 KGHDR and CDR2 SFDVKD come from the germline V gene. The CDR3 covers 13 residues. Trimming removed 6 bases from V and 8 bases from J, with 13 bases in between. Written as DNA, the CDR3 is TGTGCCACCAGTTCCGGAGGTTTGGATGAGCAGTTCTTC. This translates into CATSSGGLDEQFF.

The rearrangement links TRBV28 to TRBJ1-3, with 9 bases matching TRBD1. Germline V gives CDR1 MDHEN, CDR2 SYDVKM. This CDR3 spans 17 amino acids. The V and J ends lost 4 bases and 5 bases, in that order; junction bases with no gene match: 12. CDR3 nucleotide sequence: TGTGCCAGCAGTTCACCTCGCTCCGGGACAGGGCGAAACACCATATATTTT. This sequence encodes CASSSPRSGTGRNTIYF.

The V and J genes are TRBV5-1 and TRBJ2-3; 10 positions agree with TRBD2. This CDR3 region has 16 residues. Trimming took 5 bases from V and 3 from J; bases not matched to a gene: 9. Germline CDR1 reads SGHRS; CDR2 reads YFSETQ. DNA for the CDR3: TGCGCCAGCAGTTCCTCTAGCGGGAGTTTTACAGATACGCAGTATTTT. Protein: CASSSSSGSFTDTQYF.

The V and J genes are TRBV6-6 and TRBJ1-5; 7 nucleotides agree with TRBD1. Looked up from germline, CDR1 is MNHNY and CDR2 is SVGAGI (reference sequence). There are 15 residues in the CDR3. J was trimmed by 6 bases and V by 5 bases; bases with no gene match: 10. CDR3 nucleotides: TGTGCCAGCAGTACACAGGGGAAGGAGAGTCAGCCCCAGCATTTT. Its protein is CASSTQGKESQPQHF.

The rearrangement links TRBV30 to TRBJ2-7, with 10 bases that match TRBD2. The CDR3 totals 15 residues. The trim removed 5 bases at V and 2 bases at J, leaving 9 bases unmatched. From germline, CDR1 is GTSNPN and CDR2 SVGIG (reference sequence). The DNA of the CDR3 is TGTGCCTGGTCCAGAACTAGCGGGGTAGCCTACGAGCAGTACTTC. It specifies CAWSRTSGVAYEQYF.

Only a few counts were recorded for this clone. V usage is TRBV6-2 or TRBV6-3 and J usage is TRBJ2-5; D may be TRBD1 (5 bases). V dropped 2 bases and J dropped 5 bases, with 15 bases sitting between them. The CDR3 loop spans 15 amino acids. Germline CDR1 and CDR2: MNHEY and SVGEGT. CDR3 sequence: CASSYPQAGRETQYF. The CDR3 DNA follows: TGTGCCAGCAGTTACCCCCAGGCAGGGCGGGAGACCCAGTACTTC.

The table lists this clone with a count of one. The rearrangement joins TRBV11-2 to TRBJ2-1, with TRBD2 identical over 11 bases. The germline V gene encodes CDR1 SGHAT and CDR2 FQNNGV. Germline trimming cut 2 bases from V and 7 bases from J; bases unmatched to any gene: 16. CDR3 length: 19 amino acids. CDR3 sequence: CASSLFQDVAGGMRNEQFF. CDR3 bases: TGTGCCAGCAGCTTATTTCAGGATGTAGCGGGAGGGATGAGGAATGAGCAGTTCTTC. The full variable domain, in which reference TRBV11-2 and TRBJ2-1 provide the parts outside the CDR3, is EAGVAQSPRYKIIEKRQSVAFWCNPISGHATLYWYQQILGQGPKLLIQFQNNGVVDDSQLPKDRFSAERLKGVDSTLKIQPAKLEDSAVYLCASSLFQDVAGGMRNEQFFGPGTRLTVL.

The rearrangement links TRBV5-4 to TRBJ2-2; 9 bases are shared with TRBD1. The CDR3 covers 16 residues. In germline, CDR1 is SGHNT, CDR2 YYREEE (reference sequence). With V trimmed by 0 bases and J by 4 bases, 4 bases remained unmatched. The CDR3 sequence: CASSLGQGVSTGELFF. In DNA form, the CDR3 reads TGTGCCAGCAGCTTGGGACAGGGGGTGAGCACCGGGGAGCTGTTTTTT. Combining the CDR3 with reference TRBV5-4 and TRBJ2-2 gives the whole variable domain ETGVTQSPTHLIKTRGQQVTLRCSSQSGHNTVSWYQQALGQGPQFIFQYYREEENGRGNFPPRFSGLQFPNYSSELNVNALELDDSALYLCASSLGQGVSTGELFFGEGSRLTVL.

V and J are TRBV21-1 and TRBJ2-5; the table's D call TRBD2 went unverified against the DNA. TRBV21-1 is marked as a pseudogene. The CDR3 loop spans 16 amino acids. The CDR3 loop is CASSAGLASVGETQYF. In DNA, the CDR3 is TGTGCCAGCAGCGCGGGACTAGCGTCAGTCGGAGAGACCCAGTACTTC.

In this sample, this clone turned up once. The chain is built from TRBV4-1 and TRBJ2-1, with 13 nucleotides matching TRBD2. Trimming cost V 4 bases and J 9 bases; bases outside gene matches: 6. The CDR3 consists of 15 residues. The germline V gene encodes CDR1 MGHRA and CDR2 YSYEKL. The CDR3 reads CASSLTSGRAGEQFF. Here the CDR3 DNA reads TGCGCCAGCAGCCTCACTAGCGGGAGGGCCGGTGAGCAGTTCTTC.

J is TRBJ2-1 and V is TRBV11-2, with D tentatively TRBD2 (5 bases). Trimming stripped 7 bases from V and 3 bases from J, with 13 bases between. Germline loops: CDR1 SGHAT, CDR2 FQNNGV. This CDR3 comprises 14 residues. CDR3 DNA sequence: TGTGCCAGCACTGTCCGGGATAACTACAATGAGCAGTTCTTC. It translates to CASTVRDNYNEQFF.